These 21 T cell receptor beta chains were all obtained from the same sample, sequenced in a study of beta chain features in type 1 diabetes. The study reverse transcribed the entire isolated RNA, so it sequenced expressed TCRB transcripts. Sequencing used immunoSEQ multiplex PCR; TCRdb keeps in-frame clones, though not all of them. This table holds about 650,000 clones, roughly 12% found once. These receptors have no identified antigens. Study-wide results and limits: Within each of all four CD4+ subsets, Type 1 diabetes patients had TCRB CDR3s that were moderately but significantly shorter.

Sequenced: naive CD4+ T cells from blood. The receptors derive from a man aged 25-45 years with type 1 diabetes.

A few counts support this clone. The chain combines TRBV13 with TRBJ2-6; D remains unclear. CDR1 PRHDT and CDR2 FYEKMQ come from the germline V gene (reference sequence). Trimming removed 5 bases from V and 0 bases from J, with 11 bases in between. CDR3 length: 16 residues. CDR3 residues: CASSRTGVSGANVLTF. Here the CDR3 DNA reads TGTGCCAGCAGCCGAACTGGGGTCTCTGGGGCCAACGTCCTGACTTTC. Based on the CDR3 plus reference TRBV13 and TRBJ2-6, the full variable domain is AAGVIQSPRHLIKEKRETATLKCYPIPRHDTVYWYQQGPGQDPQFLISFYEKMQSDKGSIPDRFSAQQFSDYHSELNMSSLELGDSALYFCASSRTGVSGANVLTFGAGSRLTVL.

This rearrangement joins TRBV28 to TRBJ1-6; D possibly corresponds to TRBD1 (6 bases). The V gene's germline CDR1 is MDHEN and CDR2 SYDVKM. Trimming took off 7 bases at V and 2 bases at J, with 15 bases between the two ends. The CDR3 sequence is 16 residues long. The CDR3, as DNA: TGTGCCAGCATTGGAACCAGGGGAACCTATAATTCACCCCTCCACTTT. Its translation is CASIGTRGTYNSPLHF.

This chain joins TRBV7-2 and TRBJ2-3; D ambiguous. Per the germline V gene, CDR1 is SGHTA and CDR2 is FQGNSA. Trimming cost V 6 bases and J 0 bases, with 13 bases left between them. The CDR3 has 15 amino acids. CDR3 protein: CASRPAAPSTDTQYF. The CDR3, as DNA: TGTGCCAGCAGGCCCGCGGCCCCTAGCACAGATACGCAGTATTTT. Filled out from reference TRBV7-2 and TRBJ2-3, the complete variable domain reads GAGVSQSPSNKVTEKGKDVELRCDPISGHTALYWYRQSLGQGLEFLIYFQGNSAPDKSGLPSDRFSAERTGGSVSTLTIQRTQQEDSAVYLCASRPAAPSTDTQYFGPGTRLTVL.

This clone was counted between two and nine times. The CDR3 DNA reads as TGTGCCACCAGCGATGGGCGGACGTTCTATGGCTACACCTTC. This gives the protein CATSDGRTFYGYTF. This chain uses TRBV15 with TRBJ1-2, with unresolved D. The CDR3 extends over 14 amino acids. Trimming removed 5 bases from V and 4 bases from J, with 14 bases in between. The germline gives CDR1 LNHNV, CDR2 YYDKDF (reference sequence).

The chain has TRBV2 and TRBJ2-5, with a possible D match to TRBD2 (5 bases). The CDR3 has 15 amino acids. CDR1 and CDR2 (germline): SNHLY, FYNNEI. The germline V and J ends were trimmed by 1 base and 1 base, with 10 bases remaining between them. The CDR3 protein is CASSEVRAGQETQYF. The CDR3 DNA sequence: TGTGCCAGCAGTGAAGTTAGGGCGGGCCAAGAGACCCAGTACTTC. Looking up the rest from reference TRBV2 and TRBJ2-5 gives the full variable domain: EPEVTQTPSHQVTQMGQEVILRCVPISNHLYFYWYRQILGQKVEFLVSFYNNEISEKSEIFDDQFSVERPDGSNFTLKIRSTKLEDSAMYFCASSEVRAGQETQYFGPGTRLLVL.

The CDR3, as DNA: TGTGCCAGCAGCCAAGGTTTACCCGGGACTGGGAGCACAGATACGCAGTATTTT. Encoded protein: CASSQGLPGTGSTDTQYF. V and J are TRBV4-2 and TRBJ2-3; tentative D call: TRBD2 (6 bases). Germline lookup yields CDR1 LGHNA and CDR2 YNFKEQ. The CDR3 loop spans 18 amino acids. The ends were cut back, 1 base at V and 0 bases at J, with 17 bases in the middle.

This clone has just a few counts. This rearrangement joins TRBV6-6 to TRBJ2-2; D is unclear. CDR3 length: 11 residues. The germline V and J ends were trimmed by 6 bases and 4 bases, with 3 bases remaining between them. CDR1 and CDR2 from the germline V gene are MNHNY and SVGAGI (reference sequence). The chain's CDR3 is CASRFTGELFF. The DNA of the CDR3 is TGTGCCAGCAGGTTCACCGGGGAGCTGTTTTTT.

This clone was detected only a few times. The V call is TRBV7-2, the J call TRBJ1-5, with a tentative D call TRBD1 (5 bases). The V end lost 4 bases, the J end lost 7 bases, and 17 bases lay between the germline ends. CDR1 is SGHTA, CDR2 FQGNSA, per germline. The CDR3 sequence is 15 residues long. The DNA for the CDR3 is TGTGCCAGCAGCTCACGATTCGGGGGTGGACAGCCCCAGCATTTT. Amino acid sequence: CASSSRFGGGQPQHF. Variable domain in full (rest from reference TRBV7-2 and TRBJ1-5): GAGVSQSPSNKVTEKGKDVELRCDPISGHTALYWYRQSLGQGLEFLIYFQGNSAPDKSGLPSDRFSAERTGGSVSTLTIQRTQQEDSAVYLCASSSRFGGGQPQHFGDGTRLSIL.

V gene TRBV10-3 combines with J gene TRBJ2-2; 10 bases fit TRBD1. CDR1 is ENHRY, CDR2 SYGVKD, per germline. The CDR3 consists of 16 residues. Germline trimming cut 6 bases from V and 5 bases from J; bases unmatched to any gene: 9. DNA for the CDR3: TGTGCCATCAGGGGACAGGGGACTCCGGGGACCGGGGAGCTGTTTTTT. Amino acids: CAIRGQGTPGTGELFF.

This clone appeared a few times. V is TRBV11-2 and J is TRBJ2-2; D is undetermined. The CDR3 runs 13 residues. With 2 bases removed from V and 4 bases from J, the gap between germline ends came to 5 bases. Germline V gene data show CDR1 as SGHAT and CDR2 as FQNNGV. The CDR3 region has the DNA TGTGCCAGCAGCTTATGGGTCACCGGGGAGCTGTTTTTT. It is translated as CASSLWVTGELFF.

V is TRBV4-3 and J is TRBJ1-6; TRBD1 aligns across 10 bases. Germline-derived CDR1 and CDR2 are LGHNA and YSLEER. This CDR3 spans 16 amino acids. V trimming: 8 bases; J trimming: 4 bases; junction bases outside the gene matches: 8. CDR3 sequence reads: CASSPGQGFYNSPLHF. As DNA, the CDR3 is TGCGCCAGCTCTCCGGGACAGGGGTTTTATAATTCACCCCTCCACTTT.

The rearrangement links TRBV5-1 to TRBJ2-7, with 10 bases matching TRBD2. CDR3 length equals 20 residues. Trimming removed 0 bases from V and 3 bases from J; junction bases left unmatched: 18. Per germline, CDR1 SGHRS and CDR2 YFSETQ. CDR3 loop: CASSLGPSPGSGGASYEQYF. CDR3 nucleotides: TGCGCCAGCAGCTTGGGACCCTCCCCTGGGAGCGGGGGGGCCAGCTACGAGCAGTACTTC. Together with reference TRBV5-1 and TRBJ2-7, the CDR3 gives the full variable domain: KAGVTQTPRYLIKTRGQQVTLSCSPISGHRSVSWYQQTPGQGLQFLFEYFSETQRNKGNFPGRFSGRQFSNSRSEMNVSTLELGDSALYLCASSLGPSPGSGGASYEQYFGPGTRLTVT.

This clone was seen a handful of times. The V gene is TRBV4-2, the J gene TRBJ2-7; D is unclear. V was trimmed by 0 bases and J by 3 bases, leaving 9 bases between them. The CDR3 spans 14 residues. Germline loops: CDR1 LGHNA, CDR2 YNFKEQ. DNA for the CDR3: TGTGCCAGCAGCCAAGACAGCACTTACTACGAGCAGTACTTC. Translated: CASSQDSTYYEQYF.

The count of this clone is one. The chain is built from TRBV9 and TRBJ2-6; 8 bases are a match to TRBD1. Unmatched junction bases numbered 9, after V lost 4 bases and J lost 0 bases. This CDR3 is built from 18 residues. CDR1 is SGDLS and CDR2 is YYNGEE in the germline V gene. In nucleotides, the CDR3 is TGTGCCAGCAGCTTTCGACAGGGGTCGCCCTCTGGGGCCAACGTCCTGACTTTC. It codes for CASSFRQGSPSGANVLTF.

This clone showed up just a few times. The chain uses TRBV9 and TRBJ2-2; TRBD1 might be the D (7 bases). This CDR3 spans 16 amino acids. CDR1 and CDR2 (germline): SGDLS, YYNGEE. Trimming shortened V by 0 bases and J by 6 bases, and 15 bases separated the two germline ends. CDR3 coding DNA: TGTGCCAGCAGCGTAGCGGAGGGGGCCCTCTCCGGGGAGCTGTTTTTT. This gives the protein CASSVAEGALSGELFF.

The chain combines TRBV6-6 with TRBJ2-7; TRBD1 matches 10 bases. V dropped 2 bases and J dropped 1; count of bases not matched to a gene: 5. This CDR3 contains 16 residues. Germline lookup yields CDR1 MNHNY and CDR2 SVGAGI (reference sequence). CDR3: CASSYAGQGNSYEQYF. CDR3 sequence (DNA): TGTGCCAGCAGTTACGCGGGACAGGGGAATTCCTACGAGCAGTACTTC.

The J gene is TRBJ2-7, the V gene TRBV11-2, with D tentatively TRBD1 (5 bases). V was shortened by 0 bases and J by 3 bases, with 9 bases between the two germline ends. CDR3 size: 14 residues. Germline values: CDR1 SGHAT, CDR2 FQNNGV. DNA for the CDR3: TGTGCCAGCAGCTTAGAAGATCAGGGCTACGAGCAGTACTTC. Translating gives CASSLEDQGYEQYF. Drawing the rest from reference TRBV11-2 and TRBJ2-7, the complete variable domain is EAGVAQSPRYKIIEKRQSVAFWCNPISGHATLYWYQQILGQGPKLLIQFQNNGVVDDSQLPKDRFSAERLKGVDSTLKIQPAKLEDSAVYLCASSLEDQGYEQYFGPGTRLTVT.

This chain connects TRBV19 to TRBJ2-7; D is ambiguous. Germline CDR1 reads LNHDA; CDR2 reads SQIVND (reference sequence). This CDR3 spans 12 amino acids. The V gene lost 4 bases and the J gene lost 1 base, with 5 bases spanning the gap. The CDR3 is CASSTKSYEQYF. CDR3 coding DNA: TGTGCCAGTAGTACAAAATCCTACGAGCAGTACTTC.

CDR3 bases: TGTGCCAGCAGCCAACGACTAGCCGGCTACTACAATGAGCAGTTCTTC. This sequence encodes CASSQRLAGYYNEQFF. This chain links TRBV4-2 with TRBJ2-1; 7 bases are a match to TRBD2. CDR1 and CDR2 from the germline V gene are LGHNA and YNFKEQ. The CDR3 has 16 amino acids. Germline trimming cut 2 bases from V and 3 bases from J; bases unmatched to any gene: 7.

This CDR3 is CASSVGRLAGQETQYF. Written as DNA, the CDR3 is TGTGCCAGCAGTGTGGGCAGGTTGGCGGGTCAAGAGACCCAGTACTTC. The chain employs TRBV6-1 and TRBJ2-5; D is perhaps TRBD2 (5 bases). V lost 4 bases and J lost 2, with 17 bases in between. Germline values: CDR1 MNHNS, CDR2 SASEGT. The CDR3 totals 16 residues.

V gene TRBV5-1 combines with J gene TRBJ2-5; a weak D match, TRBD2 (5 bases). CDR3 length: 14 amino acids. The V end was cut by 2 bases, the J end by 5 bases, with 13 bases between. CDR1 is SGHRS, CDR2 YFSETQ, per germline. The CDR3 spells CASSLGLAAETQYF. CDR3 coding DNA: TGCGCCAGCAGCTTAGGACTGGCGGCCGAGACCCAGTACTTC.